The 28 T cell receptor beta chains listed next were all sequenced from one sample in a study of CD8 T cells in Susac syndrome. Random hexamers were used to reverse transcribe 0.5 to 1 ug of RNA. TCRdb reprocessed the immunoSEQ multiplex PCR reads with MiXCR, giving one entry per CDR3 protein. The table includes more than 100,000 distinct CDR3 sequences, approximately 79% detected once. Sequenced material: CD8+ T cells from PBMCs. The receptors derive from a human donor with multiple sclerosis.

This clonotype showed up just once. The V gene is TRBV30, the J gene TRBJ2-3, with TRBD1 matching 9 bases. Germline CDR1 is GTSNPN and CDR2 is SVGIG (reference sequence). Trimming at V came to 3 bases and at J to 4 bases, leaving 11 bases not matched to a gene. CDR3 length: 16 amino acids. The CDR3 nucleotides read TGTGCCTGGAGGGGATTGACGGGACAGGGAGCAGATACGCAGTATTTT. Protein sequence: CAWRGLTGQGADTQYF.

The chain employs TRBV7-2 and TRBJ1-6; tentative D call: TRBD1 (6 bases). The V and J ends lost 2 bases and 4 bases respectively, with 12 bases between them. The CDR3 has 16 residues. Germline CDR1 and CDR2: SGHTA and FQGNSA. In DNA, the CDR3 is TGTGCCAGCAGCTTACCAGGGGATCTGTATAATTCACCCCTCCACTTT. Protein: CASSLPGDLYNSPLHF.

This clonotype came up once. The V call is TRBV6-5, the J call TRBJ1-5, with a tentative D call TRBD1 (6 bases). The CDR3 spans 16 residues. V was trimmed by 5 bases and J by 6 bases, leaving 20 bases between them. The V gene's germline CDR1 is MNHEY and CDR2 SVGAGI. The CDR3: CASSIHRTVVVQPQHF. CDR3 sequence (DNA): TGTGCCAGCAGTATACATAGGACAGTAGTGGTTCAGCCCCAGCATTTT.

The rearrangement links TRBV27 to TRBJ2-1, with D unclear. There are 13 residues in the CDR3. CDR1 and CDR2 (germline): MNHEY, SMNVEV (reference sequence). With 2 bases removed from V and 9 bases from J, the gap between germline ends came to 11 bases. The CDR3 loop reads CASSLVSPGEQFF. The CDR3 DNA reads TGTGCCAGCAGTTTAGTGTCGCCCGGTGAGCAGTTCTTC.

This clonotype was seen a single time. The rearrangement uses TRBV15 and TRBJ2-1, with a weak D call TRBD2 (5 bases). This CDR3 is 15 amino acids long. Looked up from germline, CDR1 is LNHNV and CDR2 is YYDKDF (reference sequence). Trimming pared 5 bases from V and 5 bases from J, leaving 16 bases between. The CDR3 DNA reads as TGTGCCACCAGCCGTGGGCCAGCGGCCAACAATGAGCAGTTCTTC. Translating gives CATSRGPAANNEQFF.

The V call is TRBV5-5, the J call TRBJ1-5; D remains ambiguous. CDR3 length: 14 amino acids. The germline V gene encodes CDR1 SGHKS and CDR2 YYEKEE (reference sequence). With 4 bases removed from V and 6 bases from J, the gap between germline ends came to 14 bases. The CDR3 sequence is CASSPDLASQPQHF. The CDR3 region has the DNA TGTGCCAGCAGCCCCGACCTGGCTAGTCAGCCCCAGCATTTT. Full variable domain (remainder filled in from reference TRBV5-5 and TRBJ1-5): DAGVTQSPTHLIKTRGQQVTLRCSPISGHKSVSWYQQVLGQGPQFIFQYYEKEERGRGNFPDRFSARQFPNYSSELNVNALLLGDSALYLCASSPDLASQPQHFGDGTRLSIL.

The chain uses TRBV12-3 or TRBV12-4 and TRBJ2-6, with a possible D match to TRBD1 (6 bases). This CDR3 comprises 17 residues. V was trimmed by 6 bases and J by 2 bases, leaving 17 bases between them. The CDR3 nucleotides are TGTGCCAGCAGGATATCAGGGGTGAGCCCTGGGGCCAACGTCCTGACTTTC. It yields the protein CASRISGVSPGANVLTF.

The CDR3 here is CASSLSGSYVNTIYF. In DNA form, the CDR3 reads TGTGCCAGCAGCTTATCCGGGTCCTACGTGAACACCATATATTTT. The J gene is TRBJ1-3, the V gene TRBV7-9; no definite D call. The CDR3 covers 15 residues. CDR1 and CDR2 from the germline V gene are SEHNR and FQNEAQ (reference sequence). Trimming shortened V by 2 bases and J by 7 bases, and 15 bases separated the two germline ends.

The CDR3: CSARGPGTLRGEAFF. CDR3 nucleotide sequence: TGCAGTGCTAGAGGACCCGGGACCCTCAGAGGTGAAGCTTTCTTT. The chain couples TRBV20-1 to TRBJ1-1; tentative D call: TRBD1 (5 bases). The CDR3 is 15 amino acids. Germline CDR1 is DFQATT and CDR2 is SNEGSKA (reference sequence). With 1 base removed from V and 7 bases from J, the gap between germline ends came to 19 bases.

This clonotype was picked up one time. This chain uses TRBV28 with TRBJ2-7, with 7 positions matching TRBD1. Germline CDR1 MDHEN, CDR2 SYDVKM. The CDR3 runs to 13 residues. With 3 bases clipped from V and 6 bases from J, the junction kept 5 bases outside the gene matches. Written as DNA, the CDR3 is TGTGCCAGCAGTTTGCAGGGGGATCTCGAGCAGTACTTC. Its protein product is CASSLQGDLEQYF.

The rearrangement joins TRBV12-3 or TRBV12-4 to TRBJ2-3, with 7 bases lining up with TRBD2. The length of the CDR3 is 16 residues. Trimming took 3 bases from V and 2 from J; bases not matched to a gene: 8. This chain's CDR3 is CASSLSRLADTDTQYF. CDR3 DNA: TGTGCCAGCAGTTTGAGTCGGCTAGCGGACACAGATACGCAGTATTTT.

The J gene is TRBJ2-3, the V gene TRBV3-1; 8 bases match TRBD2. CDR3 size: 13 residues. With V trimmed by 10 bases and J by 2 bases, 5 bases remained unmatched. From germline, CDR1 is LGHDT and CDR2 YNNKEL (reference sequence). For the CDR3, the DNA is TGTGCCACGGTAGCGGGAAACACAGATACGCAGTATTTT. This translates into CATVAGNTDTQYF.

The CDR3 reads CATSTLASNEKLFF. In DNA form, the CDR3 reads TGTGCCACCAGCACTCTCGCTTCTAATGAAAAACTGTTTTTT. J is TRBJ1-4 and V is TRBV15, with D unresolved. Trimming pared 4 bases from V and 3 bases from J, leaving 9 bases between. CDR1 LNHNV and CDR2 YYDKDF come from the germline V gene (reference sequence). The CDR3 covers 14 residues.

The chain combines TRBV7-9 with TRBJ1-1; D is unresolved. V was cut by 2 bases and J by 5 bases, with 9 bases left in between. Looked up from germline, CDR1 is SEHNR and CDR2 is FQNEAQ (reference sequence). The CDR3 sequence is 13 residues long. CDR3 DNA: TGTGCCAGCAGCTTATATTCGGGGACTGAAGCTTTCTTT. This translates into CASSLYSGTEAFF.

This clonotype was observed a few times. V is TRBV7-6 and J is TRBJ2-7; no firm D call. CDR3 length: 13 residues. Germline V gene sequence: CDR1 SGHVS, CDR2 FNYEAQ. V lost 1 base, J lost 2 bases, and 6 bases lay in between. CDR3 nucleotides: TGTGCCAGCAGCTTAGGGGAACCCTACGAGCAGTACTTC. Translation: CASSLGEPYEQYF.

In its sample, this clonotype was seen a few times. The rearrangement links TRBV5-4 to TRBJ1-1, with D perhaps matching TRBD1 (6 bases). The CDR3 is 16 amino acids. The germline V gene has CDR1 SGHNT and CDR2 YYREEE (reference sequence). Trimming shortened V by 3 bases and J by 0 bases, and 15 bases separated the two germline ends. For the CDR3, the DNA is TGTGCCAGCAGCTACCGGGACACCTGGTTGAACACTGAAGCTTTCTTT. It encodes CASSYRDTWLNTEAFF.

The V gene is TRBV12-3 or TRBV12-4, the J gene TRBJ2-2, with TRBD1 as a possible D gene (6 bases). This CDR3 is built from 16 residues. The V gene lost 7 bases and the J gene lost 5 bases, with 20 bases spanning the gap. CDR3 amino acids: CASIRLGGHLTGELFF. DNA for the CDR3: TGTGCCAGCATCCGGTTAGGGGGACACCTAACCGGGGAGCTGTTTTTT.

V is TRBV27 and J is TRBJ2-3; D unclear. Trimming left V 3 bases short and J 2 bases short, with 15 bases between. The germline V gene encodes CDR1 MNHEY and CDR2 SMNVEV (reference sequence). This CDR3 comprises 16 residues. The DNA for the CDR3 is TGTGCCAGCAGTTTTCGGGCCCCGAGGTACACAGATACGCAGTATTTT. Translation: CASSFRAPRYTDTQYF.

This clonotype was seen just once. V and J are TRBV4-1 and TRBJ1-5; D call uncertain. Between the trimmed V and J ends, which lost 3 bases and 0 bases, there was a span of 9 bases. Germline V gene sequence: CDR1 MGHRA, CDR2 YSYEKL. This CDR3 is built from 15 residues. Here the CDR3 reads CASSHLHPSNQPQHF. The CDR3 DNA is TGCGCCAGCAGCCACTTACACCCTAGCAATCAGCCCCAGCATTTT.

V and J are TRBV9 and TRBJ1-1, with D unclear. V shed 0 bases and J shed 1 base, with 4 bases lying between them. Per the germline V gene, CDR1 is SGDLS and CDR2 is YYNGEE. CDR3 length: 13 amino acids. The CDR3 DNA reads as TGTGCCAGCAGCGTAGTCACGAACACTGAAGCTTTCTTT. This encodes CASSVVTNTEAFF.

The chain links TRBV2 to TRBJ2-7; a weak D match, TRBD2 (5 bases). CDR1 is SNHLY, CDR2 FYNNEI, per germline. Trimming took off 8 bases at V and 3 bases at J, with 11 bases between the two ends. The CDR3 is made up of 12 amino acids. CDR3 sequence: CASSDLYYEQYF. The CDR3 region has the DNA TGTGCCAGCTCGGACTTATACTACGAGCAGTACTTC.

The chain is built from TRBV28 and TRBJ2-7; D is unresolved. Germline CDR1 MDHEN, CDR2 SYDVKM. The CDR3 sequence is 14 residues long. V shed 3 bases and J shed 3 bases, with 12 bases lying between them. The CDR3 DNA reads as TGTGCCAGCAGTTTTGTGAATTTTAACTACGAGCAGTACTTC. It specifies CASSFVNFNYEQYF.

The chain is built from TRBV14 and TRBJ2-1, with D tentatively TRBD1 (5 bases). The CDR3 is 17 residues long. Germline V gene lookup returns CDR1 SGHDN and CDR2 FVKESK. Trimming removed 0 bases at V and 4 bases at J, with 16 bases between. The CDR3 nucleotides read TGTGCCAGCAGCCAAGATCAGGGCAGAAAGACTTACAATGAGCAGTTCTTC. Translating gives CASSQDQGRKTYNEQFF.

The CDR3 loop is CAWTLSSGARTEAFF. The CDR3 DNA sequence: TGTGCCTGGACCCTTTCCAGCGGGGCGAGAACTGAAGCTTTCTTT. J is TRBJ1-1 and V is TRBV30; D may be TRBD1 (5 bases). Germline CDR1 is GTSNPN and CDR2 is SVGIG (reference sequence). The CDR3 totals 15 residues. V lost 4 bases to trimming and J lost 5 bases, with 20 bases between them.

The chain carries TRBV27 and TRBJ2-1, with 9 nucleotides matching TRBD1. Looked up from germline, CDR1 is MNHEY and CDR2 is SMNVEV (reference sequence). Trimming removed 6 bases from V and 4 bases from J; junction bases left unmatched: 4. CDR3 length equals 14 residues. The chain's CDR3 is CASRTGTGYNEQFF. In DNA, the CDR3 is TGTGCCAGCAGAACCGGGACAGGGTACAATGAGCAGTTCTTC.

The chain joins TRBV6-5 to TRBJ2-2; TRBD2 matches 7 bases. Unmatched junction bases numbered 8, after V lost 4 bases and J lost 6 bases. Germline-derived CDR1 and CDR2 are MNHEY and SVGAGI. This CDR3 has 15 amino acids. CDR3 loop: CASSSGLPVAGELFF. CDR3 coding DNA: TGTGCCAGCAGTTCGGGACTACCTGTGGCCGGGGAGCTGTTTTTT.

V usage is TRBV24-1 and J usage is TRBJ1-2; possible D gene TRBD1, 5 bases. Between the trimmed V and J ends, which lost 0 bases and 7 bases, there was a span of 11 bases. The germline V gene has CDR1 KGHDR and CDR2 SFDVKD. The CDR3 spans 14 residues. CDR3 nucleotides: TGTGCCACCAGTGATTTGCAAAGGGGAGGTGGCTACACCTTC. This gives the protein CATSDLQRGGGYTF.

V and J are TRBV4-1 and TRBJ2-7; D is undetermined. V gave up 0 bases and J gave up 6 bases, with 12 bases separating them. Germline V gene data show CDR1 as MGHRA and CDR2 as YSYEKL. The CDR3 runs 14 residues. The CDR3 sequence: CASSQDAGPFEQYF. The DNA of the CDR3 is TGCGCCAGCAGCCAAGATGCAGGCCCCTTCGAGCAGTACTTC.